These 20 T cell receptor beta chains came from one sample sequenced in a study of beta chain features in type 1 diabetes. Every isolated RNA sample was fully reverse transcribed, so sequencing captured expressed TCRB transcripts. The assay was immunoSEQ multiplex PCR, and TCRdb's table has in-frame clones only and misses some. The data hold some 300,000 clones, with roughly 8% observed a single time. The sequencing sample was made of central memory CD4+ T cells from blood. These receptors were taken from a woman under 30 in good health.

This rearrangement joins TRBV7-2 to TRBJ2-2; D gene uncertain. Per the germline V gene, CDR1 is SGHTA and CDR2 is FQGNSA. The CDR3 covers 15 residues. V gave up 5 bases and J gave up 5 bases, with 15 bases separating them. CDR3 loop: CASSQKRGRTGELFF. In DNA form, the CDR3 reads TGTGCCAGCAGCCAAAAGCGCGGACGGACCGGGGAGCTGTTTTTT.

This clone was detected ten times or more. The CDR3 spells CASRDDRFHGYTF. The CDR3 region has the DNA TGTGCCAGCAGGGATGACAGGTTCCATGGCTACACCTTC. The chain couples TRBV28 to TRBJ1-2; a possible D gene is TRBD1 (6 bases). Trimming pared 6 bases from V and 6 bases from J, leaving 14 bases between. Germline V gene data show CDR1 as MDHEN and CDR2 as SYDVKM. CDR3 length: 13 residues.

In this sample, this clone turned up a few times. The chain couples TRBV4-1 to TRBJ1-6; D uncertain. This CDR3 contains 13 residues. Germline-derived CDR1 and CDR2 are MGHRA and YSYEKL. V lost 0 bases and J lost 11, with 8 bases in between. CDR3 residues: CASSQEWGTPLHF. The CDR3 DNA reads TGCGCCAGCAGCCAAGAATGGGGAACACCCCTCCACTTT.

With respect to this clone: Other nucleotide sequences in the sample specify the same CDR3. The CDR3 reads CASRGQYNEQFF. The CDR3 DNA reads as TGTGCCAGCCGGGGACAGTACAATGAGCAGTTCTTC. V is TRBV6-5 and J is TRBJ2-1, with 7 bases fitting TRBD1. The CDR3 length is 12 residues. After removal of 8 bases from V and 4 bases from J, the junction contained 2 bases not matched to a gene. Germline V lookup: CDR1 MNHEY, CDR2 SVGAGI.

The chain joins TRBV11-2 to TRBJ2-2; D might be TRBD1 (5 bases). CDR3 length: 14 residues. Germline assignment: CDR1 SGHAT and CDR2 FQNNGV. V was clipped by 2 bases and J by 6 bases, with 10 bases between them. As DNA, the CDR3 is TGTGCCAGCAGCTTATCAGGGCTAGCCGGGGAGCTGTTTTTT. Protein sequence: CASSLSGLAGELFF.

This clone was counted between two and nine times. J is TRBJ1-4 and V is TRBV7-2, with a possible D match to TRBD1 (6 bases). This CDR3 has 13 residues. CDR1 is SGHTA, CDR2 FQGNSA, per germline. Trimming took 5 bases from V and 7 from J, leaving 11 bases between them. CDR3 protein: CASSRDKVEKLFF. In DNA, the CDR3 is TGTGCCAGCAGCAGGGACAAAGTTGAAAAACTGTTTTTT.

The chain joins TRBV7-6 to TRBJ2-2; the D gene is possibly TRBD2 (7 bases). CDR1 and CDR2 (germline): SGHVS, FNYEAQ. The CDR3 runs to 16 residues. V lost 1 base, J lost 5 bases, and 14 bases lay in between. In DNA form, the CDR3 reads TGTGCCAGCAGCTTAGTAGGGGGGGCCGGGACCGGGGAGCTGTTTTTT. Amino acid sequence: CASSLVGGAGTGELFF.

This CDR3 reads CASSWLAGYGNTIYF. CDR3 coding DNA: TGTGCCAGCAGTTGGTTGGCAGGGTACGGAAACACCATATATTTT. V is TRBV2 and J is TRBJ1-3, with D perhaps matching TRBD1 (5 bases). V gave up 5 bases and J gave up 4 bases, with 15 bases separating them. Germline CDR1 and CDR2: SNHLY and FYNNEI. This CDR3 is built from 15 residues. The full variable domain, rest sourced from reference TRBV2 and TRBJ1-3, is EPEVTQTPSHQVTQMGQEVILRCVPISNHLYFYWYRQILGQKVEFLVSFYNNEISEKSEIFDDQFSVERPDGSNFTLKIRSTKLEDSAMYFCASSWLAGYGNTIYFGEGSWLTVV.

There are a few counts of this clone. The V call is TRBV5-6, the J call TRBJ1-5; no definite D call. V lost 1 base to trimming and J lost 3 bases, with 8 bases between them. Germline CDR1 SGHDT, CDR2 YYEEEE. The CDR3 has 14 residues. The CDR3 loop reads CASSLRGSNQPQHF. Written as DNA, the CDR3 is TGTGCCAGCAGCTTGCGGGGTTCCAATCAGCCCCAGCATTTT.

This clone showed up just a few times. The chain uses TRBV10-3 and TRBJ1-6, with D perhaps TRBD1 (5 bases). The ends were cut back, 8 bases at V and 7 bases at J, with 12 bases in the middle. The CDR3 contains 13 residues. Germline lookup yields CDR1 ENHRY and CDR2 SYGVKD. In nucleotides, the CDR3 is TGTGCCATCGGCGCAGGGACCAATTCACCCCTCCACTTT. Translating gives CAIGAGTNSPLHF.

The rearrangement joins TRBV7-3 to TRBJ2-3; D is unclear. The CDR3 is 13 residues long. The V end was cut by 1 base, the J end by 6 bases, with 8 bases between. Germline V gene sequence: CDR1 SGHTA, CDR2 FQGTGA. CDR3 DNA: TGTGCCAGCAGCTTAAATCAGAGGGATACGCAGTATTTT. Its translation: CASSLNQRDTQYF.

This clone was observed a few times. The rearrangement links TRBV5-1 to TRBJ2-7; 7 nucleotides line up with TRBD1. Per germline, CDR1 SGHRS and CDR2 YFSETQ. Trimming removed 4 bases from V and 4 bases from J; junction bases left unmatched: 14. This CDR3 has 16 amino acids. The CDR3 sequence is CASSPWTGGPSYEQYF. As DNA, the CDR3 is TGCGCCAGCAGCCCTTGGACAGGCGGGCCCTCATACGAGCAGTACTTC. The complete variable domain, with remaining parts taken from reference TRBV5-1 and TRBJ2-7, reads KAGVTQTPRYLIKTRGQQVTLSCSPISGHRSVSWYQQTPGQGLQFLFEYFSETQRNKGNFPGRFSGRQFSNSRSEMNVSTLELGDSALYLCASSPWTGGPSYEQYFGPGTRLTVT.

There are a few counts of this clone. This chain joins TRBV7-9 and TRBJ2-1; maybe TRBD2 (5 bases). The CDR3 extends over 17 amino acids. The V end lost 5 bases, the J end lost 8 bases, and 25 bases lay between the germline ends. The V gene's germline CDR1 is SEHNR and CDR2 FQNEAQ (reference sequence). CDR3 in amino acids: CASSALAVSLGLDEQFF. CDR3 coding DNA: TGTGCCAGCAGCGCGCTAGCAGTCTCCTTGGGTTTGGATGAGCAGTTCTTC.

This chain uses TRBV2 with TRBJ2-5; no clear D. The CDR3 runs to 12 residues. Trimming took 6 bases from V and 5 from J, leaving 10 bases between them. CDR1 and CDR2 from the germline V gene are SNHLY and FYNNEI. CDR3 in amino acids: CASSLRVETQYF. The CDR3 DNA sequence: TGTGCCAGCAGCCTTAGGGTGGAGACCCAGTACTTC.

This clone was seen a single time. The gene calls are TRBV6-1 and TRBJ2-3; D remains ambiguous. The V end lost 4 bases, the J end lost 2 bases, and 16 bases lay between the germline ends. CDR3 size: 16 residues. Germline V gives CDR1 MNHNS, CDR2 SASEGT. The CDR3 region has the DNA TGTGCCAGCAGTGGCCAGGCCGTTGTTACCACAGATACGCAGTATTTT. Translation: CASSGQAVVTTDTQYF.

This clone was found many times. The chain employs TRBV30 and TRBJ1-5; D is undetermined. The CDR3 totals 13 residues. Trimming pared 0 bases from V and 4 bases from J, leaving 7 bases between. In germline, CDR1 is GTSNPN, CDR2 SVGIG (reference sequence). The CDR3 is CAWSVRVNQPQHF. The DNA of the CDR3 is TGTGCCTGGAGTGTACGGGTTAATCAGCCCCAGCATTTT.

This clone has just a few counts. Compared with germline, one end of the junction differs, possibly owing to a read error. The rearrangement links TRBV18 to TRBJ2-7; D may be TRBD2 (6 bases). This CDR3 has 12 amino acids. From germline, CDR1 is KGHSH and CDR2 LQKENI. CDR3 in DNA: TGTGCCAGCTCACCCGCGGGAACTCCCCCCGGGTTC. Amino acid sequence: CASSPAGTPPGF.

This clone was detected ten times or more. This rearrangement joins TRBV12-5 to TRBJ2-1, with 7 bases identical to TRBD2. The germline gives CDR1 LGHNT, CDR2 FRNRAP. The CDR3 is made up of 18 amino acids. J lost 3 bases, V lost 2 bases, and 13 bases had no gene match. CDR3 nucleotides: TGTGCTAGTGGTTTGTTACCCTTCGCTAGCGGAAGCTACAATGAGCAGTTCTTC. Encoded protein: CASGLLPFASGSYNEQFF.

This clone was counted at least ten times. The sample has other DNA sequences that encode this CDR3 too. The chain combines TRBV9 with TRBJ1-5; D is uncertain. Deletions cut 0 bases from V and 3 bases from J, with 10 bases between. CDR1 and CDR2 (germline): SGDLS, YYNGEE. The length of the CDR3 is 15 residues. CDR3 bases: TGTGCCAGCAGCGTAGGTCCGGGCGTCAATCAGCCCCAGCATTTT. It translates to CASSVGPGVNQPQHF.

This clone was counted at least ten times. This chain uses TRBV28 with TRBJ2-1; 10 positions match TRBD1. V dropped 4 bases and J dropped 7; count of bases not matched to a gene: 10. CDR1 and CDR2 (germline): MDHEN, SYDVKM. The CDR3 is 16 amino acids. In nucleotides, the CDR3 is TGTGCCAGCAGTTCCCGGACAGGGGGTATCAGGAATGAGCAGTTCTTC. Amino acids: CASSSRTGGIRNEQFF.